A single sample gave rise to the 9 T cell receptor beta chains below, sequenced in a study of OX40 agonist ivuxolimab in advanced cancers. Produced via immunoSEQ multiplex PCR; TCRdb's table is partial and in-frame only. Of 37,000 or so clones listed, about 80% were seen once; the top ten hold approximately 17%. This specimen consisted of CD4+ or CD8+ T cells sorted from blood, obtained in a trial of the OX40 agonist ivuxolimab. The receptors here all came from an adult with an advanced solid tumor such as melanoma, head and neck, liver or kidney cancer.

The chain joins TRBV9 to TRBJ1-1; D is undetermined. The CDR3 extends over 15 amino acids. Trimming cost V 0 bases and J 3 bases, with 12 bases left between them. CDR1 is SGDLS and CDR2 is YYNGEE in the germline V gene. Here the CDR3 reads CASSVGHSDDTEAFF. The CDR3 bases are TGTGCCAGCAGCGTAGGACATTCTGACGACACTGAAGCTTTCTTT.

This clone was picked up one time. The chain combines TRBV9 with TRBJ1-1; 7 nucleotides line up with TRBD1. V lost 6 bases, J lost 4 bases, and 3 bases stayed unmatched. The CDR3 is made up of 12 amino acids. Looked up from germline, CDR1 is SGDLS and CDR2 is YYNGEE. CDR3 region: CASKGQATEAFF. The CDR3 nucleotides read TGTGCCAGCAAAGGACAGGCCACTGAAGCTTTCTTT.

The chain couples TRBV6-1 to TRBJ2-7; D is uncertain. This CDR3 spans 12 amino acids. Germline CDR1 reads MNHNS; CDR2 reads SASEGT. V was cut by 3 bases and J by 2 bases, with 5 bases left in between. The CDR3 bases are TGTGCCAGCAGTGAGATCGCCTACGAGCAGTACTTC. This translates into CASSEIAYEQYF.

The CDR3 DNA is TGCGCCAGCAGCTTGACAGGCGCCTACGAGCAGTACTTC. This translates into CASSLTGAYEQYF. The rearrangement joins TRBV5-1 to TRBJ2-7, with D possibly TRBD1 on 5 matching bases. The CDR3 has 13 amino acids. Germline V lookup: CDR1 SGHRS, CDR2 YFSETQ. V lost 1 base, J lost 2 bases, and 7 bases lay in between. Together with reference TRBV5-1 and TRBJ2-7, the CDR3 gives the full variable domain: KAGVTQTPRYLIKTRGQQVTLSCSPISGHRSVSWYQQTPGQGLQFLFEYFSETQRNKGNFPGRFSGRQFSNSRSEMNVSTLELGDSALYLCASSLTGAYEQYFGPGTRLTVT.

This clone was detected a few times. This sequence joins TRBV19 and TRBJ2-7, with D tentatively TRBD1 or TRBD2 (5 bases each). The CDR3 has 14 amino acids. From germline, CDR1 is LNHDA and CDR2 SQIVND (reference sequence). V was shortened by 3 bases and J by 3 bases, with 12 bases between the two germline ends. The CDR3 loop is CASSMGDGDYEQYF. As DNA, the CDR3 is TGTGCCAGTAGTATGGGGGACGGAGACTACGAGCAGTACTTC.

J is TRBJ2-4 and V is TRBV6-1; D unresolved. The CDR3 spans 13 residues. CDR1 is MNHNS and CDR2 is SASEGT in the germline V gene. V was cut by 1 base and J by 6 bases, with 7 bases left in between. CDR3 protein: CASSEVGVNIQYF. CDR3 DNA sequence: TGTGCCAGCAGTGAAGTAGGAGTAAACATTCAGTACTTC.

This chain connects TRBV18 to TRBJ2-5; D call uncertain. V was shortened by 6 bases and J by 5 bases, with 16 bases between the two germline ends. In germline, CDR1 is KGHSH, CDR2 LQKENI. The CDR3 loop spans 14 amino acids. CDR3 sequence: CASSFGVAGETQYF. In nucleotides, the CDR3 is TGTGCCAGCTCTTTTGGAGTGGCTGGCGAGACCCAGTACTTC.

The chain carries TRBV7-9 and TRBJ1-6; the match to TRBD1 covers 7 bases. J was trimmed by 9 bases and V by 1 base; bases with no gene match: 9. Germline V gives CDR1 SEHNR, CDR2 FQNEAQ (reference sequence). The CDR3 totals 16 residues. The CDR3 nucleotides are TGTGCCAGCAGCTTAGGGGCCGGGACAGCTCGTTCACCCCTCCACTTT. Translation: CASSLGAGTARSPLHF.

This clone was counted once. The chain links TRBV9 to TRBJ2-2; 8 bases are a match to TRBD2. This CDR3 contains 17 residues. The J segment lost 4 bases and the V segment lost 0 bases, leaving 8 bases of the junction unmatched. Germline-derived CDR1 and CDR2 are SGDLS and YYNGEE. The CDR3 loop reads CASSVVVTSDITGELFF. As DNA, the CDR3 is TGTGCCAGCAGCGTAGTTGTGACTAGCGATATCACCGGGGAGCTGTTTTTT.